This T cell receptor (beta chain) was sequenced for a study of shared clonotypes between healthy human individuals. Data came from immunoSEQ multiplex PCR; TCRdb stores just in-frame clones and leaves some out. The table lists 1,100,000 or so clones, roughly 74% of them singletons. Splitting of CD4+ cells produced CD45RA+ naive and CD45RA-negative memory subsets. Per the germline V gene, CDR1 is MGHRA and CDR2 is YSYEKL. The CDR3 loop spans 17 amino acids. V lost 3 bases and J lost 0, with 16 bases in between. Study-wide results and caveats: It was observed that approximately 5% of naive CD4 clonotypes were shared across a handful of donors. What naive subsets generally showed was a larger estimated richness than memory subsets showed. It was the non-shared clonotypes that had lower generation probabilities than clonotypes shared by all four donors.

With regard to this clone: Its antigen is not known.

The sequenced sample was memory CD4+ T cells from PBMCs. This sample's subset: CD45RA-negative fraction. The receptor comes from a man aged 18 to 35 in good health. Some clones in this sample may be carry-over from other donors' samples. The chain joins TRBV4-1 to TRBJ2-3; D is possibly TRBD1 (6 bases). The CDR3 protein is CASSHSPRDTSTDTQYF. The CDR3 DNA is TGCGCCAGCAGCCACAGTCCCCGGGACACGAGCACAGATACGCAGTATTTT.